Sequencing of this T cell receptor (beta chain) was carried out in a study of CD8 T cells in ankylosing spondylitis (dated by TCRdb to about 2017). General notes on the study: The study set out to find disease-linked TCR variants by profiling T cell receptor beta repertoires in ankylosing spondylitis patients and healthy donors. Peripheral blood samples were taken, and synovial fluid was additionally collected from ankylosing spondylitis patients. The full study cohort comprised 20 to 30 ankylosing spondylitis patients and around 100 healthy donors. General study outcomes and caveats: A TCR beta motif made up of seven or eight highly homologous amino acid variants appeared to be characteristic of blood from ankylosing spondylitis patients. Some TCR beta motif variants had previously been reported in synovial fluid and blood of reactive arthritis patients, which suggested common disease-initiation mechanisms. In peripheral blood, the disease-linked clones were found at relatively low frequencies and had a CD8+ phenotype. According to the report, matched synovial fluid samples from ankylosing spondylitis patients were significantly enriched for the disease-linked clones.

V is trimmed back by 2 bases and J by 8 bases, and the junction contains 17 bases that no gene match accounts for. CDR1 and CDR2 were assigned from the germline V gene (reference sequence) as DFQATT and SNEGSKA. Including the terminal cysteine and phenylalanine, the CDR3 comprises 16 residues. The entry retains the CDR3 DNA only, 48 bases that are in frame from base 1. Reads for this sample came from an Illumina HiSeq 2500. Quantitative 5'-RACE with molecular barcodes was the method used to prepare the TCR beta libraries. Regarding the original processing steps: A new computational method based on a probabilistic model of VDJ rearrangement was used to identify disease-linked TCR variants. TCRdb applied fastp at Q25 and MiXCR to the public reads, then kept only in-frame beta chains. Every distinct CDR3 protein forms one entry, paired with its most common genes and DNA. The V and J calls were determined by TCRdb, not by the authors. The sample yields about 36,000 distinct CDR3 sequences; about 5.5% were counted once. The ten largest make up approximately 12% of the sample.

This clonotype has a count of ten or more. The clone's antigen remains unknown. It has no much larger one-base neighbor in the sample; base qualities were not kept. The chain is made from TRBV20-1 and TRBJ1-2, and 7 junctional nucleotides match TRBD1. This TCR was sampled from a male donor with ankylosing spondylitis or in good health (not recorded which). The material sequenced was blood, either unsorted or a sorted T cell fraction (not recorded which). The CDR3 reads CSARHEVQGFYGGYTF. The nucleotide sequence is TGCAGTGCTAGACACGAAGTACAGGGGTTCTATGGGGGCTACACCTTC.